This TCR beta chain was sequenced in a study of blood T cell repertoires in COVID-19. This CDR3 region has 15 residues. Per the germline V gene, CDR1 is SGHDN and CDR2 is FVKESK. Trimming removed 6 bases from V and 3 bases from J, with 14 bases in between. Original handling: Reference gene primer amplification yielded estimated nucleated cell counts. The repertoire was sequenced with immunoSEQ multiplex PCR; TCRdb's copy has only in-frame clones and lacks some. Clonal size and the V and J genes are those of that table, whereas D and trimming came from the DNA. The repertoire consists of some 130,000 clones, with around 81% occurring once and the leading ten covering about 8.4%. This clone was observed a few times.

This chain uses TRBV14 with TRBJ2-2; TRBD1 is a possible D gene (6 bases). The TCR originated in a woman aged 55-70 years with active or convalescent COVID-19. The material sequenced was peripheral blood. The CDR3 coding sequence is TGTGCCAGCAGTTCCCGACAGGTTTACACCGGGGAGCTGTTTTTT. Encoded protein: CASSSRQVYTGELFF. Drawing the rest from reference TRBV14 and TRBJ2-2, the complete variable domain is EAGVTQFPSHSVIEKGQTVTLRCDPISGHDNLYWYRRVMGKEIKFLLHFVKESKQDESGMPNNRFLAERTGGTYSTLKVQPAELEDSGVYFCASSSRQVYTGELFFGEGSRLTVL.